The 18 T cell receptor beta chains reported below all come from one sample, sequenced in a study of T cell changes during pregnancy in multiple sclerosis. Sequencing was performed with immunoSEQ multiplex PCR; in TCRdb, only in-frame clones are kept and a portion is missing. The sample lists around 68,000 clones, 80% to 95% occurring once. The sequencing used CD4+ T cells from peripheral blood mononuclear cells, collected before pregnancy. All receptors derive from a female donor with multiple sclerosis, enrolled in a pregnancy study.

This clone was detected only a few times. The chain recombines TRBV5-1 with TRBJ2-7; 12 bases align to TRBD2. Losses at the gene ends were 1 base for V and 4 bases for J; bases not matched to a gene: 9. The CDR3 has 17 amino acids. In germline, CDR1 is SGHRS, CDR2 YFSETQ. The CDR3 here is CASSLLSSGRAGYEQYF. CDR3 coding DNA: TGCGCCAGCAGCTTGTTGTCTAGCGGGAGGGCCGGGTACGAGCAGTACTTC.

The chain carries TRBV5-1 and TRBJ1-2; tentatively, D is TRBD1 (5 bases). The CDR3 sequence is 16 residues long. Trimming shortened V by 0 bases and J by 0 bases, and 12 bases separated the two germline ends. The germline gives CDR1 SGHRS, CDR2 YFSETQ. The CDR3 region is CASSLEWGKANYGYTF. The CDR3 nucleotides are TGCGCCAGCAGCTTGGAGTGGGGCAAAGCTAACTATGGCTACACCTTC. The whole variable domain, remainder taken from reference TRBV5-1 and TRBJ1-2, is KAGVTQTPRYLIKTRGQQVTLSCSPISGHRSVSWYQQTPGQGLQFLFEYFSETQRNKGNFPGRFSGRQFSNSRSEMNVSTLELGDSALYLCASSLEWGKANYGYTFGSGTRLTVV.

Only one count was recorded for this clone. The CDR3 loop is CASSGRGGLAPNEQFF. The CDR3 DNA follows: TGTGCCAGCAGCGGAAGGGGTGGCCTAGCGCCCAATGAGCAGTTCTTC. The rearrangement links TRBV27 to TRBJ2-1, with TRBD2 as a possible D gene (6 bases). This CDR3 comprises 16 residues. Germline V gives CDR1 MNHEY, CDR2 SMNVEV (reference sequence). The V gene lost 6 bases and the J gene lost 6 bases, with 21 bases spanning the gap.

This clone has only one observation. V is TRBV7-8 and J is TRBJ1-6; D may be TRBD1 (5 bases). Germline CDR1 and CDR2: SGHVS and FQNEAQ. The CDR3 spans 16 residues. Trimming took off 2 bases at V and 8 bases at J, with 16 bases between the two ends. In nucleotides, the CDR3 is TGTGCCAGCAGCTTAAGGGCGGGGGTCGGGTATTCACCCCTCCACTTT. This translates into CASSLRAGVGYSPLHF.

This chain uses TRBV28 with TRBJ2-6; 8 bases align to TRBD1. Looked up from germline, CDR1 is MDHEN and CDR2 is SYDVKM. This CDR3 region has 15 residues. V gave up 6 bases and J gave up 2 bases; unmatched junction bases: 3. CDR3 amino acids: CASSEQGAGANVLTF. CDR3 DNA sequence: TGTGCCAGCAGCGAACAGGGGGCTGGGGCCAACGTCCTGACTTTC.

The rearrangement links TRBV11-2 to TRBJ2-3; 8 bases align to TRBD2. This CDR3 contains 16 residues. Looked up from germline, CDR1 is SGHAT and CDR2 is FQNNGV. With 5 bases clipped from V and 0 bases from J, the junction kept 7 bases outside the gene matches. The CDR3 DNA is TGTGCCAGCAGCATCTCACTAGCGGTGAGCACAGATACGCAGTATTTT. Protein sequence: CASSISLAVSTDTQYF.

The V and J genes are TRBV28 and TRBJ2-1; tentatively, D is TRBD1 (6 bases). CDR1 MDHEN and CDR2 SYDVKM come from the germline V gene. The V end lost 8 bases, the J end lost 4 bases, and 9 bases lay between the germline ends. This CDR3 region has 12 residues. Written as DNA, the CDR3 is TGTGCCAGCCTAGACAGGTACAATGAGCAGTTCTTC. Translation: CASLDRYNEQFF.

This clone appeared a few times. V and J are TRBV4-1 and TRBJ2-3, with 15 bases matching TRBD2. Losses at the gene ends were 1 base for V and 5 bases for J; bases not matched to a gene: 4. The CDR3 runs to 17 residues. Germline lookup yields CDR1 MGHRA and CDR2 YSYEKL. The CDR3 DNA reads as TGCGCCAGCAGCCAAGGGACTAGCGGGAGGGCGGGAGATACGCAGTATTTT. Protein product: CASSQGTSGRAGDTQYF.

This clone was seen once. The rearrangement joins TRBV29-1 to TRBJ2-7, with TRBD1 matching 7 bases. V lost 6 bases and J lost 0; bases outside the gene matches: 5. Germline lookup yields CDR1 SQVTM and CDR2 ANQGSEA. The CDR3 totals 13 residues. CDR3 loop: CSVETGFSYEQYF. The CDR3 DNA reads as TGCAGCGTGGAGACAGGGTTCTCCTACGAGCAGTACTTC.

V gene TRBV27 combines with J gene TRBJ1-2, with 7 bases that match TRBD1. The CDR3 has 13 residues. J was trimmed by 1 base and V by 10 bases; bases with no gene match: 6. Germline CDR1 MNHEY, CDR2 SMNVEV (reference sequence). Written as DNA, the CDR3 is TGTGCCACCGGACAGGCGATTAACTATGGCTACACCTTC. Its translation is CATGQAINYGYTF.

The chain recombines TRBV27 with TRBJ1-5, with 11 positions matching TRBD1. The CDR3 is made up of 15 amino acids. In germline, CDR1 is MNHEY, CDR2 SMNVEV (reference sequence). V trimming: 6 bases; J trimming: 6 bases; junction bases outside the gene matches: 7. CDR3 DNA: TGTGCCAGCAGGTGGACAGGGGGCGCGGGTCAGCCCCAGCATTTT. Translation gives CASRWTGGAGQPQHF.

The chain couples TRBV5-1 to TRBJ2-5; 7 nucleotides agree with TRBD1. This CDR3 is 16 amino acids long. J was trimmed by 2 bases and V by 4 bases; bases with no gene match: 11. Germline lookup yields CDR1 SGHRS and CDR2 YFSETQ. The CDR3 region is CASSRRRAGGQETQYF. CDR3 sequence (DNA): TGCGCCAGCAGCCGCCGCCGGGCAGGGGGACAAGAGACCCAGTACTTC. Combining the CDR3 with reference TRBV5-1 and TRBJ2-5 gives the whole variable domain KAGVTQTPRYLIKTRGQQVTLSCSPISGHRSVSWYQQTPGQGLQFLFEYFSETQRNKGNFPGRFSGRQFSNSRSEMNVSTLELGDSALYLCASSRRRAGGQETQYFGPGTRLLVL.

The V and J genes are TRBV4-1 and TRBJ2-3; D unresolved. Germline V lookup: CDR1 MGHRA, CDR2 YSYEKL. The CDR3 is 12 amino acids. V was shortened by 8 bases and J by 6 bases, with 12 bases between the two germline ends. The CDR3 region has the DNA TGCGCCAGCGGGCCTCCCCGGGATACGCAGTATTTT. It yields the protein CASGPPRDTQYF.

This clone was counted a single time. The rearrangement links TRBV6-1 to TRBJ1-2; D unclear. V gave up 0 bases and J gave up 4 bases, with 9 bases separating them. Per germline, CDR1 MNHNS and CDR2 SASEGT. This CDR3 region has 14 residues. CDR3 bases: TGTGCCAGCAGTGAAGCGTCCAGTATCTATGGCTACACCTTC. This codes for CASSEASSIYGYTF.

The chain is built from TRBV6-5 and TRBJ2-1; 9 bases match TRBD2. The germline V gene has CDR1 MNHEY and CDR2 SVGAGI. The V segment lost 4 bases and the J segment 4 bases; nucleotides outside the gene matches: 8. The CDR3 is 16 residues long. The CDR3: CASSFITSGLYNEQFF. CDR3 nucleotide sequence: TGTGCCAGCAGTTTCATTACTAGCGGGCTTTACAATGAGCAGTTCTTC.

V usage is TRBV6-1 and J usage is TRBJ1-1, with 7 bases that match TRBD1. The CDR3 consists of 14 residues. The V segment lost 5 bases and the J segment 8 bases; nucleotides outside the gene matches: 11. Germline CDR1 reads MNHNS; CDR2 reads SASEGT. The CDR3 coding sequence is TGTGCCAGCAGTTCACGGAAGGGGGCCCCGGAAGCTTTCTTT. As protein: CASSSRKGAPEAFF.

The rearrangement uses TRBV27 and TRBJ2-7; 7 nucleotides line up with TRBD1. V shed 2 bases and J 3 bases; nucleotides not matched to a gene: 7. CDR3 length equals 15 residues. CDR1 MNHEY and CDR2 SMNVEV come from the germline V gene (reference sequence). The CDR3: CASSLDRARDYEQYF. DNA for the CDR3: TGTGCCAGCAGTTTAGACAGGGCCCGAGACTACGAGCAGTACTTC.

This clone is a singleton in its sample. This chain links TRBV19 with TRBJ2-3; 10 nucleotides align to TRBD2. The CDR3 runs 18 residues. J was trimmed by 6 bases and V by 5 bases; bases with no gene match: 17. Germline V lookup: CDR1 LNHDA, CDR2 SQIVND (reference sequence). The CDR3 region has the DNA TGTGCCAGTAGTCTCAGCGGGGGGGCCTTTACGCGTGCGGATACGCAGTATTTT. Translation: CASSLSGGAFTRADTQYF.